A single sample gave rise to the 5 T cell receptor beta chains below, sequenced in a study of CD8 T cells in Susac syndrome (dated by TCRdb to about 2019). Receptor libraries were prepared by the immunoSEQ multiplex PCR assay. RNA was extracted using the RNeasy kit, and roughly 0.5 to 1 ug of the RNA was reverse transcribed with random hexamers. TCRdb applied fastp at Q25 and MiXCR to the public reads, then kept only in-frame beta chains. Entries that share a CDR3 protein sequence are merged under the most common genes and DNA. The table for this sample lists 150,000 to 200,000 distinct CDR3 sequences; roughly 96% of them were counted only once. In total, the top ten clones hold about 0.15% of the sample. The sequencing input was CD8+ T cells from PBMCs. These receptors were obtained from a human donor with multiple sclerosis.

The CDR3 DNA follows: TGTGCCAGCAGCTTCGGCGGGACAGAGTACACTGAAGCTTTCTTT. This codes for CASSFGGTEYTEAFF. The V call is TRBV7-9, the J call TRBJ1-1; TRBD1 matches at 7 bases. Germline CDR1 SEHNR, CDR2 FQNEAQ (reference sequence). This CDR3 is 15 amino acids long. J gave up 3 bases and V 3 bases, and 7 bases lay outside the gene matches. Filled out from reference TRBV7-9 and TRBJ1-1, the complete variable domain reads DTGVSQNPRHKITKRGQNVTFRCDPISEHNRLYWYRQTLGQGPEFLTYFQNEAQLEKSRLLSDRFSAERPKGSFSTLEIQRTEQGDSAMYLCASSFGGTEYTEAFFGQGTRLTVV.

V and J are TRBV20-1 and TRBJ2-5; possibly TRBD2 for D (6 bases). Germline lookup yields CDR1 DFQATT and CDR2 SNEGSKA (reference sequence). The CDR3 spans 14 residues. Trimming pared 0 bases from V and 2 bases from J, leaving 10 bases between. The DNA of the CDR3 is TGCAGTGCTAGAGAGAGACTAGATCAAGAGACCCAGTACTTC. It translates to CSARERLDQETQYF.

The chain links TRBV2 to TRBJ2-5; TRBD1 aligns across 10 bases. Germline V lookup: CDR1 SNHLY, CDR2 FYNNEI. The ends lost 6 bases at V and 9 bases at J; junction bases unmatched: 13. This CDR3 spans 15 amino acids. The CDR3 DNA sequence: TGTGCCAGCAGCGGGACAGGGGCTGATACTGGGGCCCAGTACTTC. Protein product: CASSGTGADTGAQYF.

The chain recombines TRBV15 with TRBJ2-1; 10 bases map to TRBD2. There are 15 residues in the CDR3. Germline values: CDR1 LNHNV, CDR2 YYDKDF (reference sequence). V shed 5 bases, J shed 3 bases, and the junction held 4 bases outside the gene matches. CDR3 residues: CATSDTSGVYNEQFF. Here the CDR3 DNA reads TGTGCCACCAGCGATACTAGCGGGGTCTACAATGAGCAGTTCTTC.

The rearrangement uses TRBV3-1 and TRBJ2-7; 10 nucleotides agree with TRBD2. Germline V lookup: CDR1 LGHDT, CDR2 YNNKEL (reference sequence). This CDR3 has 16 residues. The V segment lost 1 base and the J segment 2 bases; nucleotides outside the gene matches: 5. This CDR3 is CASSQATSGEPYEQYF. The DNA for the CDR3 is TGTGCCAGCAGCCAAGCCACTAGCGGGGAACCCTACGAGCAGTACTTC.